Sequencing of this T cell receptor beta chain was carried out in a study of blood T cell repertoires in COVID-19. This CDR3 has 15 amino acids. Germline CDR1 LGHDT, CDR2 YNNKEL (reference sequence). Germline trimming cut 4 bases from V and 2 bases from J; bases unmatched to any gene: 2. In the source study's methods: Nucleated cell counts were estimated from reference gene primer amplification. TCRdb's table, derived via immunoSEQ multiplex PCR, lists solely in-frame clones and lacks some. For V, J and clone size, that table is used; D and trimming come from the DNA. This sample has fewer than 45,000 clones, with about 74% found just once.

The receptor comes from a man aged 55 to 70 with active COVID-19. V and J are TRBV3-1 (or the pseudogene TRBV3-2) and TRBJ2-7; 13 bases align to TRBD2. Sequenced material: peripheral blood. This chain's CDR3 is CASSPGTSGAYEQYF. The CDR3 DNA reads TGTGCCAGCAGCCCCGGGACTAGCGGGGCCTACGAGCAGTACTTC.